A selection of T cell receptor beta chains follows, all from one sample in a study of blood T cell repertoires in COVID-19. Assay: immunoSEQ multiplex PCR; the TCRdb copy retains only in-frame clones and omits some. Of roughly 250,000 clones in the sample, 80% to 90% are singletons; the top ten hold 12%. Sequencing was carried out using peripheral blood. Source of these receptors: a woman aged 30 to 39 with COVID-19, enrolled during active disease. CDR3s include the opening cysteine and the closing phenylalanine or tryptophan. D genes are given only for firm matches. Expanded clones are given a class, and other clones once, few, many or no size at all.

clone_size	j_call	v_call	d_call	cdr3_nt	cdr3_aa
-	TRBJ2-5	TRBV5-1	-	TGCGCCAGCAGCACCGGGACTTACCAAGAGACCCAGTACTTC	CASSTGTYQETQYF
-	TRBJ1-1	TRBV10-2	-	TGCGCCAGCAGTGGGCCCGTAGCCCCTGAAGCTTTCTTT	CASSGPVAPEAFF
-	TRBJ1-3	TRBV18	-	TGTGCCAGCTCACCATCCGCAGGGTTTGGTGGAAACACCATATATTTT	CASSPSAGFGGNTIYF
once	TRBJ2-3	TRBV27	TRBD2	TGTGCCAGCAGTTCTGCCTTCCTAGCGGGGGGGCCTGGAGATACGCAGTATTTT	CASSSAFLAGGPGDTQYF
-	TRBJ1-6	TRBV4-1	TRBD1	TGCGCCAGCAGCCAAGTAGGCCACCGACAGGGACATTCACCCCTCCACTTT	CASSQVGHRQGHSPLHF
-	TRBJ1-1	TRBV19	TRBD1	TGTGCCAGTCGGTCCGGGGACAGGCGTTACACTGAAGCTTTCTTT	CASRSGDRRYTEAFF
-	TRBJ2-7	TRBV6-2/TRBV6-3	-	TGTGCCAGCAGTTACAGGTCCCTGGACAGCCAGAGCTCTTACGAGCAGTACTTC	CASSYRSLDSQSSYEQYF
-	TRBJ1-1	TRBV5-5	-	TGTGCCAGCAGCCTGGTGGGAGGCTTTAACACTGAAGCTTTCTTT	CASSLVGGFNTEAFF
-	TRBJ1-2	TRBV19	-	TGTGCCAGTAGCCCGAGTTCCCTATATGGCTACACCTTC	CASSPSSLYGYTF
-	TRBJ1-4	TRBV10-1	-	TGCGCCCCCCAGGGCAAGAATGAAAAACTGTTTTTT	CAPQGKNEKLFF
-	TRBJ2-2	TRBV9	TRBD2	TGTGCCAGCACGCCCTCCTCACTAGCGGGGCTCACCGGGGAGCTGTTTTTT	CASTPSSLAGLTGELFF
-	TRBJ1-1	TRBV6-5	-	TGTGCCAGCAGTTACTCTTCATCGTCAAGGGGGTCTGAAGCTTTCTTT	CASSYSSSSRGSEAFF
-	TRBJ2-1	TRBV7-9	-	TGTGCCAGCAGCTTCCTTGGAGAGGGATACAATGAGCAGTTCTTC	CASSFLGEGYNEQFF
once	TRBJ2-7	TRBV6-6	TRBD2	TGTGCCAGCAGTTATAGCGGGGGAGACGGCGGCGAGCAGTACTTC	CASSYSGGDGGEQYF
-	TRBJ1-4	TRBV19	-	TGTGCCAGTACCACTCGGGGGGCAGATGAAAAACTGTTTTTT	CASTTRGADEKLFF
-	TRBJ2-3	TRBV5-1	-	TGCGCCAGCAGCATCAGGAGAGGTGGGAGCCCCAGTTACTCTGGAGATACGCAGTATTTT	CASSIRRGGSPSYSGDTQYF
-	TRBJ2-2	TRBV5-5	-	TGTGCCAGCAGGTCGGGCAGGGGGAACACCGGGGAGCTGTTTTTT	CASRSGRGNTGELFF
-	TRBJ2-1	TRBV10-2	TRBD2	TGCGCCACCAGCGGGGGGGTTTACAATGAGCAGTTCTTC	CATSGGVYNEQFF
-	TRBJ2-7	TRBV7-9	TRBD2	TGTGCCAGCCTATCAACTAGCGGGGAACCCTACGAGCAGTACTTC	CASLSTSGEPYEQYF
-	TRBJ1-5	TRBV28	-	TGTGCCAGCAAAGCCGAGCCCCATCAGCCCCAGCATTTT	CASKAEPHQPQHF
-	TRBJ2-3	TRBV6-6	TRBD2	TGTGCCAGCAGTCCCTCGGGACTAGCGGGGGGTTACACAGATACGCAGTATTTT	CASSPSGLAGGYTDTQYF
-	TRBJ1-6	TRBV14	-	TGTGCCAGCAGCCAAGGATGGAGCCATTCACCCCTCCACTTT	CASSQGWSHSPLHF
-	TRBJ2-7	TRBV5-1	TRBD2	TGCGCCAGCAGCCCAGCGGGACTAGCGGGCGAGCAGTACTTC	CASSPAGLAGEQYF
few	TRBJ2-7	TRBV19	-	TGTGCCAGTAGTATGGACAGTACTCGGGAGCAGTACTTC	CASSMDSTREQYF
-	TRBJ2-3	TRBV3-1/TRBV3-2	TRBD2	TGTGCCAGCAGCTTCCGCGGGGGGGTGGGCAATAAGCAGTATTTT	CASSFRGGVGNKQYF
once	TRBJ2-3	TRBV4-1	TRBD2	TGCGCCAGCAGCCAAGAACTAGCGGTAGCTGTAGATACGCAGTATTTT	CASSQELAVAVDTQYF
-	TRBJ2-1	TRBV20-1	-	TGCAGTGCTATTTCGGGGTATGAGCAGTTCTTC	CSAISGYEQFF
-	TRBJ1-5	TRBV29-1	-	TGCAGCGTGGGACAATCCGGGCCCCAGCATTTT	CSVGQSGPQHF
-	TRBJ2-3	TRBV19	TRBD2	TGTGCCAGTACCCCTTTAAGCGGGGGGTTCGCAGATACGCAGTATTTT	CASTPLSGGFADTQYF
-	TRBJ2-7	TRBV10-1	TRBD2	TGCGCCAGCAGTGACCGCTGGTCTAGCGGGGGGGCCTACGAGCAGTACTTC	CASSDRWSSGGAYEQYF
-	TRBJ2-5	TRBV5-6	-	TGTGCCAGCAGCTGGGGCTTCCAAGAGACCCAGTACTTC	CASSWGFQETQYF
once	TRBJ1-1	TRBV5-1	TRBD1	TGCGCCAGCAGCTCCGGACAGGGGGACACTGAAGCTTTCTTT	CASSSGQGDTEAFF
-	TRBJ2-4	TRBV4-2	TRBD2	TGTGCCAGCAGCCCCCCCGGGGGGTCGAGTTGGGCCAAAAACATTCAGTACTTC	CASSPPGGSSWAKNIQYF
-	TRBJ1-1	TRBV16	-	TGTGCCAGCAGCCCAGGGGTCATGAACACTGAAGCTTTCTTT	CASSPGVMNTEAFF
-	TRBJ2-7	TRBV5-6	-	TGTGCCAGCAGCTCCCGCAGTTCCGCCTACGAGCAGTACTTC	CASSSRSSAYEQYF
-	TRBJ2-2	TRBV5-6	-	TGTGCCAGCAACGGCCCAAGGACACAGAACACCGGGGAGCTGTTTTTT	CASNGPRTQNTGELFF
-	TRBJ2-4	TRBV23-1	TRBD2	TGCGCCAGCAGTCACCCCCGGTTCCCCCCGGGACTAGCGACCGAGCTAGCCAAAAACATTCAGTACTTC	CASSHPRFPPGLATELAKNIQYF
-	TRBJ2-7	TRBV5-1	-	TGCGCCAGCAGCAAGGAAACCGGGACACCCACCTACGAGCAGTACTTC	CASSKETGTPTYEQYF
few	TRBJ2-3	TRBV6-5	-	TGTGCCAGCGCCTACTCCACAGGGAGACCGACGCAGTATTTT	CASAYSTGRPTQYF
-	TRBJ2-1	TRBV27	TRBD1	TGTGCCAGCAGTCCTAGACAGGGGACCAGCAATGAGCAGTTCTTC	CASSPRQGTSNEQFF
-	TRBJ2-7	TRBV5-1	TRBD1	TGCGCCAGCAGCTTACTGTCCGGGACAGGGGTATGGGAGCAGTACTTC	CASSLLSGTGVWEQYF
once	TRBJ2-7	TRBV4-2	-	TGTGCCAGCAGCCAAGTTACTGGGTTCGACTCCGGCCTCGAGCAGTACTTC	CASSQVTGFDSGLEQYF
-	TRBJ1-2	TRBV5-1	-	TGCGCCAGCAGCTTTGGGCGAGAAATGGCTAACTATGGCTACACCTTC	CASSFGREMANYGYTF
-	TRBJ2-5	TRBV5-4	TRBD2	TGTGCCAGCAGCCCGGGACTAGTCCAAGAGACCCAGTACTTC	CASSPGLVQETQYF
few	TRBJ1-5	TRBV19	-	TGTGCCACTGATGGGCAGGGGCAGCCCCAGCATTTT	CATDGQGQPQHF
-	TRBJ1-1	TRBV6-1	-	TGTGCCAGCAGTGAAAATGTGGGCCTGAACACTGAAGCTTTCTTT	CASSENVGLNTEAFF
many	TRBJ1-1	TRBV5-4	TRBD1	TGTGCCAGCAGCTTGGCCGGGGGACAGGGGAAAGCTTTCTTT	CASSLAGGQGKAFF
-	TRBJ1-1	TRBV6-5	-	TGTGCCAGCAGTTACCACCAAGAGGGCACTGAAGCTTTCTTT	CASSYHQEGTEAFF
-	TRBJ2-5	TRBV11-2	TRBD2	TGTGCCAGCAGCTGGAGCGGGGGGGCCTATGTGTACCAAGAGACCCAGTACTTC	CASSWSGGAYVYQETQYF
-	TRBJ2-5	TRBV29-1	-	TGCAGCGTTTTCGGGGGGCACCTCCAAGAGACCCAGTACTTC	CSVFGGHLQETQYF
-	TRBJ1-2	TRBV5-1	TRBD1	TGCGCCAGCAGCTTAGGGACAGGGGTCTATGGCTACACCTTC	CASSLGTGVYGYTF
-	TRBJ2-5	TRBV28	-	TGTGCCAGCAGTTTAATGGGCAACAGAGCACAAGAGACCCAGTACTTC	CASSLMGNRAQETQYF